What follows are 18 T cell receptor beta chains derived from one specimen sequenced in a study of blood T cell repertoires in COVID-19. Profiled with immunoSEQ multiplex PCR; TCRdb holds only in-frame clones, not every one. The sample consists of more than 40,000 clones, 70% to 90% of them appearing once. Material: peripheral blood. Receptors originate from a human donor in a cohort sampled during active COVID-19. The donor label of this sample is uncertain.

The chain links TRBV7-6 to TRBJ2-3; D gene unclear. Germline values: CDR1 SGHVS, CDR2 FNYEAQ. The V end was cut by 4 bases, the J end by 6 bases, with 14 bases between. The CDR3 spans 14 residues. DNA for the CDR3: TGTGCCAGCAGCTCTGTGGCATTGTCTGATACGCAGTATTTT. Protein: CASSSVALSDTQYF.

The chain couples TRBV28 to TRBJ1-4; no clear D. This CDR3 has 11 residues. The V and J ends lost 5 bases and 11 bases respectively, with 9 bases between them. Germline V CDR1 and CDR2: MDHEN, SYDVKM. This chain's CDR3 is CASSLGRKLFF. The CDR3 DNA is TGTGCCAGCAGTCTAGGAAGGAAACTGTTTTTT. Together with reference TRBV28 and TRBJ1-4, the CDR3 gives the full variable domain: DVKVTQSSRYLVKRTGEKVFLECVQDMDHENMFWYRQDPGLGLRLIYFSYDVKMKEKGDIPEGYSVSREKKERFSLILESASTNQTSMYLCASSLGRKLFFGSGTQLSVL.

This chain joins TRBV16 and TRBJ2-3; 7 nucleotides align to TRBD1. In germline, CDR1 is KGHSY, CDR2 FQNENV. Germline trimming cut 5 bases from V and 4 bases from J; bases unmatched to any gene: 18. This CDR3 contains 18 residues. The DNA of the CDR3 is TGTGCCAGCAGCTCCGACGCACCCACAACAGGGGCCGCAGATACGCAGTATTTT. The encoded protein is CASSSDAPTTGAADTQYF.

This sequence joins TRBV12-3 or TRBV12-4 and TRBJ2-1, with a weak D call TRBD1 (6 bases). The CDR3 has 13 amino acids. The ends were cut back, 6 bases at V and 8 bases at J, with 14 bases in the middle. The CDR3 region has the DNA TGTGCCAGCAGCACAGGGTTCGCCGATGAGCAGTTCTTC. Protein: CASSTGFADEQFF.

This chain joins TRBV5-1 and TRBJ1-2, with TRBD1 matching 9 bases. The CDR3 extends over 14 amino acids. V lost 4 bases and J lost 3; bases outside the gene matches: 4. Germline assignment: CDR1 SGHRS and CDR2 YFSETQ. The chain's CDR3 is CASSPTGGDYGYTF. As DNA, the CDR3 is TGCGCCAGCAGCCCCACAGGGGGCGACTATGGCTACACCTTC.

This clone was counted between two and nine times. V is TRBV6-2 or TRBV6-3 and J is TRBJ1-5, with D possibly matching TRBD1 (5 bases). The germline V gene encodes CDR1 MNHEY and CDR2 SVGEGT. The CDR3 is 13 residues long. Trimming took off 4 bases at V and 5 bases at J, with 9 bases between the two ends. CDR3 sequence reads: CASSLTAYQPQHF. The CDR3 bases are TGTGCCAGCAGTTTGACAGCCTATCAGCCCCAGCATTTT.

The V and J genes are TRBV6-2 or TRBV6-3 and TRBJ1-2; possibly TRBD1 for D (5 bases). The CDR3 runs to 16 residues. Trimming cost V 2 bases and J 7 bases, with 20 bases left between them. Germline CDR1 and CDR2: MNHEY and SVGEGT. The CDR3 region has the DNA TGTGCCAGCAGTTACCTCCTCGTCGGAAACCAGGGTGGCTACACCTTC. This sequence encodes CASSYLLVGNQGGYTF.

The chain links TRBV28 to TRBJ2-1; 10 bases map to TRBD2. CDR3 length: 16 residues. The germline CDR1 and CDR2 sequences are MDHEN and SYDVKM. Trimming removed 3 bases from V and 7 bases from J; junction bases left unmatched: 9. The CDR3 sequence: CASSFLLAGGPNEQFF. In DNA form, the CDR3 reads TGTGCCAGCAGTTTCCTATTAGCGGGGGGTCCAAATGAGCAGTTCTTC.

The V and J genes are TRBV4-1 and TRBJ1-2; D might be TRBD1 (5 bases). Germline CDR1 and CDR2: MGHRA and YSYEKL. V was cut by 0 bases and J by 4 bases, with 12 bases left in between. CDR3 length: 15 amino acids. CDR3 bases: TGCGCCAGCAGCCAAGACAGGGCGTCCTTCTATGGCTACACCTTC. Amino acid sequence: CASSQDRASFYGYTF.

The sample holds one count of this clone. The chain couples TRBV5-1 to TRBJ2-1; D remains unclear. CDR3 length equals 15 residues. Trimming stripped 0 bases from V and 1 base from J, with 8 bases between. Germline CDR1 and CDR2: SGHRS and YFSETQ. In DNA, the CDR3 is TGCGCCAGCAGCTTGGCTGCCGGGTCCTACAATGAGCAGTTCTTC. The encoded protein is CASSLAAGSYNEQFF.

The chain combines TRBV6-1 with TRBJ2-5, with TRBD2 matching 8 bases. There are 16 residues in the CDR3. Losses at the gene ends were 3 bases for V and 5 bases for J; bases not matched to a gene: 11. Germline V gene lookup returns CDR1 MNHNS and CDR2 SASEGT. The CDR3 coding sequence is TGTGCCAGCAGTGACTTGTCCTCGGGGGGGCCGGAGACCCAGTACTTC. Translating it yields CASSDLSSGGPETQYF.

This chain connects TRBV5-5 to TRBJ2-7; D is unclear. Trimming took off 4 bases at V and 4 bases at J, with 3 bases between the two ends. Germline V gives CDR1 SGHKS, CDR2 YYEKEE (reference sequence). The CDR3 consists of 10 residues. The CDR3 reads CASSQYEQYF. The DNA of the CDR3 is TGTGCCAGCAGCCAATACGAGCAGTACTTC.

CDR3 sequence: CASSVQGQETQYF. In DNA, the CDR3 is TGTGCCAGCAGCGTACAGGGACAAGAGACCCAGTACTTC. The V gene is TRBV9, the J gene TRBJ2-5; D may be TRBD1 (5 bases). V lost 1 base and J lost 2, with 6 bases in between. The CDR3 totals 13 residues. Germline V gives CDR1 SGDLS, CDR2 YYNGEE.

The rearrangement joins TRBV29-1 to TRBJ2-2; weak D call: TRBD1 (5 bases). The CDR3 totals 14 residues. V was shortened by 7 bases and J by 6 bases, with 18 bases between the two germline ends. Germline values: CDR1 SQVTM, CDR2 ANQGSEA. The CDR3 region is CSARPRAPAGELFF. In nucleotides, the CDR3 is TGCAGCGCGCGGCCCAGGGCACCGGCCGGGGAGCTGTTTTTT.

The rearrangement joins TRBV2 to TRBJ1-5; 7 positions match TRBD1. This CDR3 spans 14 amino acids. V shed 6 bases and J 10 bases; nucleotides not matched to a gene: 12. Germline assignment: CDR1 SNHLY and CDR2 FYNNEI. CDR3 in amino acids: CASRDKTGKLPQHF. CDR3 in DNA: TGTGCCAGCAGGGATAAGACAGGGAAACTACCCCAGCATTTT.

The V gene is TRBV18, the J gene TRBJ2-2; D remains ambiguous. The V end was cut by 6 bases, the J end by 5 bases, with 10 bases between. This CDR3 is built from 13 residues. Germline V gene data show CDR1 as KGHSH and CDR2 as LQKENI. CDR3 amino acids: CASSPVSTGELFF. The CDR3 DNA sequence: TGTGCCAGCTCCCCCGTCTCTACCGGGGAGCTGTTTTTT. The full variable domain, in which reference TRBV18 and TRBJ2-2 provide the parts outside the CDR3, is NAGVMQNPRHLVRRRGQEARLRCSPMKGHSHVYWYRQLPEEGLKFMVYLQKENIIDESGMPKERFSAEFPKEGPSILRIQQVVRGDSAAYFCASSPVSTGELFFGEGSRLTVL.

The chain is built from TRBV7-9 and TRBJ2-5, with 9 bases fitting TRBD2. The CDR3 is 17 amino acids. Germline CDR1 is SEHNR and CDR2 is FQNEAQ (reference sequence). J lost 3 bases, V lost 1 base, and 9 bases had no gene match. CDR3 sequence: CASSLEVGLAGKETQYF. The CDR3 nucleotides are TGTGCCAGCAGCTTAGAAGTCGGGCTAGCGGGGAAAGAGACCCAGTACTTC.

The DNA for the CDR3 is TGTGCCAGCAGCTCCGGCTCTGGAAACACCATATATTTT. Translated, it gives CASSSGSGNTIYF. The chain joins TRBV7-9 to TRBJ1-3; D call uncertain. The germline gives CDR1 SEHNR, CDR2 FQNEAQ (reference sequence). V was pared by 4 bases and J by 0 bases, with 4 bases between. CDR3 size: 13 residues.